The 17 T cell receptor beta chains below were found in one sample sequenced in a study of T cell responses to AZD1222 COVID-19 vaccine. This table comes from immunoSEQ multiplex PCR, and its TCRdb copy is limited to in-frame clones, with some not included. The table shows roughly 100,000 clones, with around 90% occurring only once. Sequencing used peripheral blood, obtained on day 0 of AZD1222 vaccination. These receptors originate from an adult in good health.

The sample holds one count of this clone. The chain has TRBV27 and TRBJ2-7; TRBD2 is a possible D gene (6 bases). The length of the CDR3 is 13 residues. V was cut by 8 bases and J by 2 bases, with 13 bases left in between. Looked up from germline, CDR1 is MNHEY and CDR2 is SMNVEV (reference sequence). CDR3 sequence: CASAGTWTYEQYF. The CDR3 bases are TGTGCCAGCGCCGGGACTTGGACCTACGAGCAGTACTTC.

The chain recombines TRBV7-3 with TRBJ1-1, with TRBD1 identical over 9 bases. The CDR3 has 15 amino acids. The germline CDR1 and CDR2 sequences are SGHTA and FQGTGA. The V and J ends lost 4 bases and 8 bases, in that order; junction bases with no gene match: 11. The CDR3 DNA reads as TGTGCCAGCAGCTCTCGGCCGGGACAGGGATCGGAAGCTTTCTTT. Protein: CASSSRPGQGSEAFF.

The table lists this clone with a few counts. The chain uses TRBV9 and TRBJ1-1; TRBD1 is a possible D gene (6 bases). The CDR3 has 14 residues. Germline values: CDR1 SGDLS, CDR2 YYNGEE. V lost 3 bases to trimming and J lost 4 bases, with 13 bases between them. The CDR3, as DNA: TGTGCCAGCAGCGCGGGGGGGCGAGGCACTGAAGCTTTCTTT. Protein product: CASSAGGRGTEAFF.

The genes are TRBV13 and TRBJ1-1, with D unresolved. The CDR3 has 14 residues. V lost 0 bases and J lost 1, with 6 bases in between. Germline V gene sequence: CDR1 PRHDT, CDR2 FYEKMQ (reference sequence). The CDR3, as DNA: TGTGCCAGCAGCTTAGGTCTTACGAACACTGAAGCTTTCTTT. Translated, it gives CASSLGLTNTEAFF.

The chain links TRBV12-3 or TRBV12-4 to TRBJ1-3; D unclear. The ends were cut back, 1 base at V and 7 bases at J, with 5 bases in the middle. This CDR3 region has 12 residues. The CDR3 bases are TGTGCCAGCAGTTTAGAATGGAACACCATATATTTT. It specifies CASSLEWNTIYF.

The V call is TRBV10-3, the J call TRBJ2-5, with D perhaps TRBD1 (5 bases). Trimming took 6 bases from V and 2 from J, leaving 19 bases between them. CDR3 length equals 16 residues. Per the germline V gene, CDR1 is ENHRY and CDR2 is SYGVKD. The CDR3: CAISPSAGFRQETQYF. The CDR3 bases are TGTGCCATCAGCCCCAGCGCAGGGTTCAGGCAAGAGACCCAGTACTTC.

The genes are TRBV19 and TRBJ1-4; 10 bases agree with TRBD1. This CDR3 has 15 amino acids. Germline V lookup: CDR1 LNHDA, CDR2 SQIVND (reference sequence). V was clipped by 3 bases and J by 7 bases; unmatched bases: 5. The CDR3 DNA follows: TGTGCCAGTAGTATCGCCGGGACAGGGGTTGAAAAACTGTTTTTT. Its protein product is CASSIAGTGVEKLFF.

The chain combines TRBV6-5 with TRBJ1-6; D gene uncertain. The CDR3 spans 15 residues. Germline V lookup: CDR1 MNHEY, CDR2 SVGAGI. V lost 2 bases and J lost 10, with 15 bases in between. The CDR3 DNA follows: TGTGCCAGCAGTTACCCTCCGGCCATGAAATCACCCCTCCACTTT. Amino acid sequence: CASSYPPAMKSPLHF.

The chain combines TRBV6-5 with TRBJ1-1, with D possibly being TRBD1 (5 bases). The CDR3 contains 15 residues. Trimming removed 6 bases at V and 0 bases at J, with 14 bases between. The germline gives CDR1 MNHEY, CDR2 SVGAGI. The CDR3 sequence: CASRIDRGLNTEAFF. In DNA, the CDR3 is TGTGCCAGCAGGATCGATAGGGGATTGAACACTGAAGCTTTCTTT.

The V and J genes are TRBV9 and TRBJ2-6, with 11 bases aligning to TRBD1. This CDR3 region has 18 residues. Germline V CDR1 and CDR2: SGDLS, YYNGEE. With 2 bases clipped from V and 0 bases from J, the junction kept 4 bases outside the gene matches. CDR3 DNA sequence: TGTGCCAGCAGCGTCGGGACAGGGGGATACTCTGGGGCCAACGTCCTGACTTTC. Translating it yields CASSVGTGGYSGANVLTF.

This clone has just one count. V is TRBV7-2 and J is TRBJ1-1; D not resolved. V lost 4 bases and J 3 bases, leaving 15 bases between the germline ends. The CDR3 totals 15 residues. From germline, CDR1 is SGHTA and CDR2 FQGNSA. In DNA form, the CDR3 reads TGTGCCAGCAGCTCTAGGGAGGGTTTTGACACTGAAGCTTTCTTT. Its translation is CASSSREGFDTEAFF.

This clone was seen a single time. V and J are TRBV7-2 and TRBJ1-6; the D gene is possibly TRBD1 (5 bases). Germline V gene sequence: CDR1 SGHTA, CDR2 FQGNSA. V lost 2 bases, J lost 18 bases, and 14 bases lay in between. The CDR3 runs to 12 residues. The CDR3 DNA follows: TGTGCCAGCAGCTTAAGGGGAGACCTCCCCCACTTT. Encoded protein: CASSLRGDLPHF.

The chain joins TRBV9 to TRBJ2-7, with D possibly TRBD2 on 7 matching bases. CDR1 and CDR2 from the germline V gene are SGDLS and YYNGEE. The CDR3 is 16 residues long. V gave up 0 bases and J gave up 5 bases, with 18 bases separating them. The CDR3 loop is CASSVASRGARNEQYF. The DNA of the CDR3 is TGTGCCAGCAGCGTAGCCTCCCGGGGGGCGAGGAACGAGCAGTACTTC.

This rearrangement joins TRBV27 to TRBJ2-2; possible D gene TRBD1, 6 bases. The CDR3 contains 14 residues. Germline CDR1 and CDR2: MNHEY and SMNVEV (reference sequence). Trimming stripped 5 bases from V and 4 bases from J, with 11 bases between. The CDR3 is CASSAGVSTGELFF. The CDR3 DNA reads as TGTGCCAGCAGTGCAGGGGTTAGCACCGGGGAGCTGTTTTTT.

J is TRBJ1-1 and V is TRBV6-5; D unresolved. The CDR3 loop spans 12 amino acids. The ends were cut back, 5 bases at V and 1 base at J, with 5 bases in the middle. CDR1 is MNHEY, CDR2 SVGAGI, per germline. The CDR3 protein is CASSPPNTEAFF. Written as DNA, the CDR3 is TGTGCCAGCAGTCCACCGAACACTGAAGCTTTCTTT.

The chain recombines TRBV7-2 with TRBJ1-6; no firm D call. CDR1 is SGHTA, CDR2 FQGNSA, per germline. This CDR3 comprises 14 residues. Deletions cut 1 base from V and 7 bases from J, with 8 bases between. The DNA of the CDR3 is TGTGCCAGCAGCTTAGAGGCACTGAATTCACCCCTCCACTTT. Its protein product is CASSLEALNSPLHF. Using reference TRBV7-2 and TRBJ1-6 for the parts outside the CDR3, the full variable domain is GAGVSQSPSNKVTEKGKDVELRCDPISGHTALYWYRQSLGQGLEFLIYFQGNSAPDKSGLPSDRFSAERTGGSVSTLTIQRTQQEDSAVYLCASSLEALNSPLHFGNGTRLTVT.

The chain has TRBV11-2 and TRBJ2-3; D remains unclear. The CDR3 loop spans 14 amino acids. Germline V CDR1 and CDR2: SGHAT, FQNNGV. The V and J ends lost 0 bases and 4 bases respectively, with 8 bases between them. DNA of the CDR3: TGTGCCAGCAGCTTAGAACCTAGGTCAGATACGCAGTATTTT. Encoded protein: CASSLEPRSDTQYF.